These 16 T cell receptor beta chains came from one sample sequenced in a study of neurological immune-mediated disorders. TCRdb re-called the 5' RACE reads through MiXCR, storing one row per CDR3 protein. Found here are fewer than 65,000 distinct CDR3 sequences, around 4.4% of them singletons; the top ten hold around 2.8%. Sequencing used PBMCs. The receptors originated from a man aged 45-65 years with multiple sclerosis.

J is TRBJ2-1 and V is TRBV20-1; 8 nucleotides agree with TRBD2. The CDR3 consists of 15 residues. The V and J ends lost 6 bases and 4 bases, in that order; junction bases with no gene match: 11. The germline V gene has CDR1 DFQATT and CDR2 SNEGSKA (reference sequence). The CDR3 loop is CSADQRETTYNEQFF. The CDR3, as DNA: TGCAGTGCGGACCAGCGGGAGACGACATACAATGAGCAGTTCTTC.

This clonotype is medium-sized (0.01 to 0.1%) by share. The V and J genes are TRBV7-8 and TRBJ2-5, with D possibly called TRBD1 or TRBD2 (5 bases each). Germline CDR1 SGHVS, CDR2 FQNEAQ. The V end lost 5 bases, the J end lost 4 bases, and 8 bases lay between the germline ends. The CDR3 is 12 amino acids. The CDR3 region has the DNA TGTGCCAGCAGCACCGGGACAGAGACCCAGTACTTC. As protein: CASSTGTETQYF.

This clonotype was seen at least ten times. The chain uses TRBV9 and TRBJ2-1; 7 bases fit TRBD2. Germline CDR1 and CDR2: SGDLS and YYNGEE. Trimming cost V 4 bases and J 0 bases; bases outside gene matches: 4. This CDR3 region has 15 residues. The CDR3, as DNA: TGTGCCAGCAGCCCCGGGACTACCTCCTACAATGAGCAGTTCTTC. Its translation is CASSPGTTSYNEQFF.

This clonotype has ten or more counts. The CDR3 is CASSEGTGYTEAFF. The CDR3, as DNA: TGTGCCAGCAGTGAGGGGACAGGGTACACTGAAGCTTTCTTT. The chain combines TRBV6-1 with TRBJ1-1; 9 bases map to TRBD1. Germline V gives CDR1 MNHNS, CDR2 SASEGT. Unmatched junction bases numbered 2, after V lost 3 bases and J lost 3 bases. This CDR3 has 14 residues.

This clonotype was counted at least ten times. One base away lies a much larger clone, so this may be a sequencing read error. In DNA, the CDR3 is TGTGCCAGCAGCTCAGCCCGGGAAAGGGTTACCTGGCAGTACTTC. This codes for CASSSARERVTWQYF. The chain couples TRBV12-3 or TRBV12-4 to TRBJ2-7; a possible D gene is TRBD2 (5 bases). The CDR3 has 15 residues. V lost 6 bases, J lost 9 bases, and 24 bases lay in between.

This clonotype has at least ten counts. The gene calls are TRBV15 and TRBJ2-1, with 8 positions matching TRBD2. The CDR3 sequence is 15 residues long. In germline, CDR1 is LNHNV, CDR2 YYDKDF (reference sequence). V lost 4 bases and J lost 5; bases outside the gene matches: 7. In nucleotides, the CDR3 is TGTGCCACCAGCACCGAAGCGGGAGCGCACAATGAGCAGTTCTTC. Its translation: CATSTEAGAHNEQFF. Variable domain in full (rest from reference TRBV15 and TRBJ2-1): DAMVIQNPRYQVTQFGKPVTLSCSQTLNHNVMYWYQQKSSQAPKLLFHYYDKDFNNEADTPDNFQSRRPNTSFCFLDIRSPGLGDTAMYLCATSTEAGAHNEQFFGPGTRLTVL.

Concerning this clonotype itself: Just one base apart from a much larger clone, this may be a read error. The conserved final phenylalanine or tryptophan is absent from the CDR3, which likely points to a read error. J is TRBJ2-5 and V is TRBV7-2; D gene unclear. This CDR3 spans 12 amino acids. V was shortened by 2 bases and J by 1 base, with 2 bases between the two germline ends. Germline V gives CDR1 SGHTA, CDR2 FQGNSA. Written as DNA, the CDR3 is TGTGCCAGCAGCTTAACCCAAGAGACCCAGTACTCC. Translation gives CASSLTQETQYS.

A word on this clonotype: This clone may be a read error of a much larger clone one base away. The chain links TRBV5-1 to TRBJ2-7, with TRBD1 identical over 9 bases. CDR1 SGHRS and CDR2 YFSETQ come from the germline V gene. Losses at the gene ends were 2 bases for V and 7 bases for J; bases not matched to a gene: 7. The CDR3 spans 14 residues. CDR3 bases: TGCGCCAGCAGCTTAATCAGGACAGGGGAAGAGCAGTACTTC. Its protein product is CASSLIRTGEEQYF.

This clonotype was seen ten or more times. As DNA, the CDR3 is TGCGCCAGCAGCTTGGTAGGGGGAAGCTCCTACAATGAGCAGTTCTTC. Translation gives CASSLVGGSSYNEQFF. The V gene is TRBV5-1, the J gene TRBJ2-1, with D perhaps TRBD1 (6 bases). V was clipped by 0 bases and J by 0 bases, with 10 bases between them. Looked up from germline, CDR1 is SGHRS and CDR2 is YFSETQ. This CDR3 comprises 16 residues.

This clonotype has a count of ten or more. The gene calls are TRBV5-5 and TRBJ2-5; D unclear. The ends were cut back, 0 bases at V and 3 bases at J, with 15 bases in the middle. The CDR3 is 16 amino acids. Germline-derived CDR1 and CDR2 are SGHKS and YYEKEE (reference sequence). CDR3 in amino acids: CASSLDLRYYKETQYF. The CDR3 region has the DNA TGTGCCAGCAGCTTGGATCTCAGATACTACAAAGAGACCCAGTACTTC.

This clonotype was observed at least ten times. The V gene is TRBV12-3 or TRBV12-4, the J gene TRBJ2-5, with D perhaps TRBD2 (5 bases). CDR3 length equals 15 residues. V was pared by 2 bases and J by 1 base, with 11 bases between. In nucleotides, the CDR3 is TGTGCCAGCAGTTTATCTCCGGGGTTCCAAGAGACCCAGTACTTC. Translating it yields CASSLSPGFQETQYF.

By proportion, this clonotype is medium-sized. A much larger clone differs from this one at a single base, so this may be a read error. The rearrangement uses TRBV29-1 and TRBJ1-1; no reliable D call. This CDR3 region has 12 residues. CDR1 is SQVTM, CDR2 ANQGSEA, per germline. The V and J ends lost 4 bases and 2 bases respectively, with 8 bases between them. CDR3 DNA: TGCAGCGTTGGAAACGACAACACTGAAGCTTTCTTT. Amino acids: CSVGNDNTEAFF.

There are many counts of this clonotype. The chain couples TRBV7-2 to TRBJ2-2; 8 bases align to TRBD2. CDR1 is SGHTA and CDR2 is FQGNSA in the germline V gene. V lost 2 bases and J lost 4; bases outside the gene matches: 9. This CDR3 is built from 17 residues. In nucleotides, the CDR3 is TGTGCCAGCAGCTTACCCCGGACTAGCTCGGGCACCGGGGAGCTGTTTTTT. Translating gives CASSLPRTSSGTGELFF. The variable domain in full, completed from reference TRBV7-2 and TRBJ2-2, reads GAGVSQSPSNKVTEKGKDVELRCDPISGHTALYWYRQSLGQGLEFLIYFQGNSAPDKSGLPSDRFSAERTGGSVSTLTIQRTQQEDSAVYLCASSLPRTSSGTGELFFGEGSRLTVL.

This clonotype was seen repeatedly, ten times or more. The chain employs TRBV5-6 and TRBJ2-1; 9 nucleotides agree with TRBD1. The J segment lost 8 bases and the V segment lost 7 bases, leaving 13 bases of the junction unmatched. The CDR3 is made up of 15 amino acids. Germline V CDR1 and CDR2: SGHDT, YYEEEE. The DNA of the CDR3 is TGTGCCAGCGCCCCGATACAGGGGGCGGTGGATGAGCAGTTCTTC. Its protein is CASAPIQGAVDEQFF.

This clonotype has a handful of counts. The CDR3: CASRGDLHQPQHF. CDR3 nucleotide sequence: TGTGCCAGCAGGGGGGACTTACATCAGCCCCAGCATTTT. The gene calls are TRBV12-3 or TRBV12-4 and TRBJ1-5; D perhaps matches TRBD1 (5 bases). The CDR3 extends over 13 amino acids. V dropped 6 bases and J dropped 5 bases, with 11 bases sitting between them.

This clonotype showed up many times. Written as DNA, the CDR3 is TGCAGCGCCCAAGTGGGTACCTACGAGCAGTACTTC. It encodes CSAQVGTYEQYF. The rearrangement uses TRBV29-1 and TRBJ2-7; no firm D call. The length of the CDR3 is 12 residues. Germline V gene lookup returns CDR1 SQVTM and CDR2 ANQGSEA. V lost 7 bases and J 2 bases, leaving 12 bases between the germline ends.